The clone carrying this T cell receptor (beta chain) was picked up many times. The antigen is unknown. RNA transcripts gave rise to amplified TCR beta CDR3 regions. The TCR CDR3 first-round RT-PCR relied on the HTBI primer set. TCRdb independently ran MiXCR on the multiplex PCR reads; one entry per CDR3 protein. Here the sample spans hundreds of thousands of distinct CDR3 sequences, less than 20% being singletons. The sample belongs to a study of T cells in Graves' hyperthyroidism and ophthalmopathy. Study-wide results and caveats: Ophthalmopathy onset followed model prediction by a median about seven months. Ophthalmopathy could be told apart from stable hyperthyroidism with a 13 V-J model. In the blood, most expanded thyroid clonotypes above 0.001 appeared as well.

This CDR3 has 15 residues. Germline V lookup: CDR1 SGHAT, CDR2 FQNNGV. V dropped 5 bases and J dropped 3 bases, with 13 bases sitting between them. Fresh peripheral blood, 7.5 to 10 ml, yielded the PBMCs. The material sequenced was blood. This chain uses TRBV11-2 with TRBJ1-4; D possibly corresponds to TRBD1 (5 bases). The source of this sequence is a man aged 35 to 55 with Graves' ophthalmopathy. This CDR3 is CASSASRGPNEKLFF. CDR3 sequence (DNA): TGTGCCAGCAGCGCCTCGAGGGGACCTAATGAAAAACTGTTTTTT. Looking up the rest from reference TRBV11-2 and TRBJ1-4 gives the full variable domain: EAGVAQSPRYKIIEKRQSVAFWCNPISGHATLYWYQQILGQGPKLLIQFQNNGVVDDSQLPKDRFSAERLKGVDSTLKIQPAKLEDSAVYLCASSASRGPNEKLFFGSGTQLSVL.